One sample yielded the 10 T cell receptor beta chains listed below, sequenced in a study of blood T cell repertoires in COVID-19 (TCRdb year 2020). Preparation of the library involved the immunoSEQ multiplex PCR assay. Held by TCRdb, this immuneACCESS table contains in-frame sequences only and omits some clones. Under half of the omission traces to an unresolved V gene where checked; the cause of the rest is unknown. The sample table records 150,000 to 200,000 clones; approximately 86% of these occur just once. The ten biggest clones cover roughly 25% of the sample. Sequencing was performed on PBMCs or T cells enriched from blood (not recorded which). Every receptor here comes from a woman aged 40 to 50 in a cohort exposed to, infected with or recovered from COVID-19 (not recorded which).

This chain links TRBV28 with TRBJ2-7; TRBD1 matches at 9 bases. In germline, CDR1 is MDHEN, CDR2 SYDVKM. The CDR3 covers 13 residues. Trimming cost V 6 bases and J 4 bases; bases outside gene matches: 4. The CDR3 loop reads CASSGQGWYEQYF. The CDR3 DNA reads as TGTGCCAGCAGCGGACAGGGGTGGTACGAGCAGTACTTC. Full variable domain (rest looked up from reference TRBV28 and TRBJ2-7): DVKVTQSSRYLVKRTGEKVFLECVQDMDHENMFWYRQDPGLGLRLIYFSYDVKMKEKGDIPEGYSVSREKKERFSLILESASTNQTSMYLCASSGQGWYEQYFGPGTRLTVT.

The V gene is TRBV10-2, the J gene TRBJ1-1, with D uncertain. The V end was cut by 2 bases, the J end by 5 bases, with 12 bases between. This CDR3 comprises 14 residues. CDR1 WSHSY and CDR2 SAAADI come from the germline V gene. CDR3 in DNA: TGCGCCAGCAGTGAGGGCGGGGAATGGACTGAAGCTTTCTTT. It encodes CASSEGGEWTEAFF.

The chain employs TRBV29-1 and TRBJ2-3; the D gene is possibly TRBD1 (5 bases). Trimming stripped 4 bases from V and 1 base from J, with 12 bases between. The CDR3 totals 14 residues. Germline V gene data show CDR1 as SQVTM and CDR2 as ANQGSEA. For the CDR3, the DNA is TGCAGCGTTGTCCCGGACACAGGCACAGATACGCAGTATTTT. Its translation: CSVVPDTGTDTQYF.

This clone has only a few counts. The chain links TRBV25-1 to TRBJ1-6, with D hard to call. CDR1 and CDR2 from the germline V gene are MGHDK and SYGVNS. V was shortened by 2 bases and J by 3 bases, with 5 bases between the two germline ends. The CDR3 extends over 14 amino acids. The CDR3 nucleotides read TGTGCCAGCAGTGAAGAGGGCTATAATTCACCCCTCCACTTT. It codes for CASSEEGYNSPLHF. Full variable domain (missing parts from reference TRBV25-1 and TRBJ1-6): EADIYQTPRYLVIGTGKKITLECSQTMGHDKMYWYQQDPGMELHLIHYSYGVNSTEKGDLSSESTVSRIRTEHFPLTLESARPSHTSQYLCASSEEGYNSPLHFGNGTRLTVT.

CDR3 coding DNA: TGTGCCAGCAGTTTATGGGCAGGGGGCGATCAGCCCCAGCATTTT. As protein: CASSLWAGGDQPQHF. V is TRBV28 and J is TRBJ1-5, with 8 bases fitting TRBD1. The ends lost 0 bases at V and 5 bases at J; junction bases unmatched: 3. This CDR3 is built from 15 residues. Germline CDR1 reads MDHEN; CDR2 reads SYDVKM.

V usage is TRBV19 and J usage is TRBJ2-2, with a weak D call TRBD1 (6 bases). The CDR3 is 16 amino acids. The V end was cut by 5 bases, the J end by 0 bases, with 13 bases between. Germline CDR1 reads LNHDA; CDR2 reads SQIVND (reference sequence). CDR3 nucleotides: TGTGCCAGTAGTGCCCACCGGACAGCGAACACCGGGGAGCTGTTTTTT. As protein: CASSAHRTANTGELFF.

This clone has just one count. The V call is TRBV6-5, the J call TRBJ2-3, with TRBD2 matching 9 bases. Germline V lookup: CDR1 MNHEY, CDR2 SVGAGI. This CDR3 region has 15 residues. With V trimmed by 5 bases and J by 6 bases, 9 bases remained unmatched. DNA for the CDR3: TGTGCCAGCAGTCCCCTGGGTAGCGGGAGTGATACGCAGTATTTT. It encodes CASSPLGSGSDTQYF.

The genes are TRBV6-2 or TRBV6-3 and TRBJ2-1, with 8 bases lining up with TRBD1. The CDR3 is 16 amino acids. Trimming at V came to 2 bases and at J to 7 bases, leaving 10 bases not matched to a gene. Looked up from germline, CDR1 is MNHEY and CDR2 is SVGEGT. In DNA form, the CDR3 reads TGTGCCAGCAGTTACGTTCCCGGACAGGGTTTGAATGAGCAGTTCTTC. This gives the protein CASSYVPGQGLNEQFF.

This sequence joins TRBV7-8 and TRBJ2-3; 9 bases map to TRBD2. The J segment lost 0 bases and the V segment lost 4 bases, leaving 5 bases of the junction unmatched. CDR1 SGHVS and CDR2 FQNEAQ come from the germline V gene. The CDR3 contains 16 residues. CDR3 region: CASSSLGLASTDTQYF. For the CDR3, the DNA is TGTGCCAGCAGCTCATTGGGACTAGCTAGCACAGATACGCAGTATTTT.

The chain recombines TRBV24-1 with TRBJ2-1; a weak D match, TRBD2 (6 bases). V shed 5 bases and J shed 3 bases, with 16 bases lying between them. The germline CDR1 and CDR2 sequences are KGHDR and SFDVKD. This CDR3 has 16 residues. The CDR3 protein is CATSAPGTGFYNEQFF. CDR3 nucleotides: TGTGCCACCAGTGCCCCCGGGACTGGATTCTACAATGAGCAGTTCTTC.